One sample yielded the 25 T cell receptor beta chains listed below, sequenced in a study of PD-L1 blockade in urothelial cancer (dated by TCRdb to 2016 to 2017). Reading the label with the study, this specimen's time point is: peripheral blood 6 weeks after treatment start. Libraries came from the immunoSEQ multiplex PCR assay. Entries here come from immuneACCESS through TCRdb and include only in-frame sequences with V and J called. Some clones fail to appear in such tables; in the studies checked, an unresolved V gene covers under half of the shortfall, and the cause of the remainder is unknown. The sample includes about 48,000 clones, with around 88% observed a single time. The top ten clonotypes cover 10% of the sample. The specimen comprised PBMCs, sampled around atezolizumab (anti-PD-L1) treatment. These receptors all stem from a man between 60 and 70 years old with urothelial cancer.

As to this clone: Mismatch with germline at one junction end may stem from a read error. This chain links TRBV10-3 with TRBJ2-5; 8 bases align to TRBD2. Germline CDR1 ENHRY, CDR2 SYGVKD. The CDR3 loop spans 15 amino acids. CDR3 loop: CAICSGTDQQATQYF. CDR3 coding DNA: TGTGCCATCTGTAGCGGGACTGATCAGCAAGCGACCCAGTACTTC.

The rearrangement links TRBV7-6 to TRBJ1-2, with D maybe TRBD1 (5 bases). Trimming cost V 2 bases and J 8 bases, with 24 bases left between them. This CDR3 contains 17 residues. Germline V lookup: CDR1 SGHVS, CDR2 FNYEAQ. The CDR3 coding sequence is TGTGCCAGCAGCTTACGCCCTGGCGCAGGGCGAACGATCGGCTACACCTTC. This codes for CASSLRPGAGRTIGYTF. Complete variable domain (other parts from reference TRBV7-6 and TRBJ1-2): GAGVSQSPRYKVTKRGQDVALRCDPISGHVSLYWYRQALGQGPEFLTYFNYEAQQDKSGLPNDRFSAERPEGSISTLTIQRTEQRDSAMYRCASSLRPGAGRTIGYTFGSGTRLTVV.

The V and J genes are TRBV6-1 and TRBJ2-3; the D gene is possibly TRBD1 (7 bases). This CDR3 has 14 amino acids. V was shortened by 7 bases and J by 3 bases, with 14 bases between the two germline ends. Germline V lookup: CDR1 MNHNS, CDR2 SASEGT. The CDR3 sequence is CASNLQGRTDTQYF. In nucleotides, the CDR3 is TGTGCCAGCAATCTACAGGGGAGGACAGATACGCAGTATTTT.

This clone was counted between two and nine times. This sequence joins TRBV2 and TRBJ1-3; 7 positions agree with TRBD1. This CDR3 region has 14 residues. V was pared by 4 bases and J by 4 bases, with 4 bases of the junction left unmatched. Per the germline V gene, CDR1 is SNHLY and CDR2 is FYNNEI. CDR3 region: CASSGTGGGNTIYF. The DNA for the CDR3 is TGTGCCAGCAGTGGGACAGGTGGAGGAAACACCATATATTTT.

This clone showed up just a few times. The chain has TRBV5-1 and TRBJ1-2, with D possibly matching TRBD1 (6 bases). The V and J ends lost 3 bases and 0 bases respectively, with 12 bases between them. The CDR3 has 15 amino acids. Per germline, CDR1 SGHRS and CDR2 YFSETQ. The CDR3 region is CASSSDRSTNYGYTF. Here the CDR3 DNA reads TGCGCCAGCAGCTCTGACAGGTCAACTAACTATGGCTACACCTTC.

The chain links TRBV5-6 to TRBJ1-6, with D possibly matching TRBD1 (6 bases). The germline CDR1 and CDR2 sequences are SGHDT and YYEEEE. The CDR3 spans 15 residues. V was clipped by 2 bases and J by 7 bases, with 13 bases between them. As DNA, the CDR3 is TGTGCCAGCAGCTTAATATCACAGGGAAATTCACCCCTCCACTTT. This encodes CASSLISQGNSPLHF. The full variable domain, in which reference TRBV5-6 and TRBJ1-6 provide the parts outside the CDR3, is DAGVTQSPTHLIKTRGQQVTLRCSPKSGHDTVSWYQQALGQGPQFIFQYYEEEERQRGNFPDRFSGHQFPNYSSELNVNALLLGDSALYLCASSLISQGNSPLHFGNGTRLTVT.

This chain connects TRBV9 to TRBJ2-3, with D hard to call. CDR1 is SGDLS, CDR2 YYNGEE, per germline. V lost 0 bases and J lost 0, with 11 bases in between. There are 16 residues in the CDR3. The CDR3 region is CASSVDPGRSTDTQYF. The CDR3 DNA sequence: TGTGCCAGCAGCGTAGACCCAGGTAGAAGCACAGATACGCAGTATTTT.

The genes are TRBV18 and TRBJ1-3; D unresolved. The CDR3 has 15 amino acids. Trimming took 3 bases from V and 0 from J, leaving 9 bases between them. Germline V CDR1 and CDR2: KGHSH, LQKENI. The CDR3 DNA reads TGTGCCAGCTCACCCCGGGAGGGCTCTGGAAACACCATATATTTT. Its translation: CASSPREGSGNTIYF.

CDR3 nucleotides: TGTGCCAGCAATCGGGACAGGGGTTCTCGAGTCGGGGAGCTGTTTTTT. Protein product: CASNRDRGSRVGELFF. The V call is TRBV28, the J call TRBJ2-2; 10 bases match TRBD1. Trimming at V came to 7 bases and at J to 7 bases, leaving 12 bases not matched to a gene. Germline CDR1 is MDHEN and CDR2 is SYDVKM. This CDR3 is 16 amino acids long.

This clone was seen just once. The chain is built from TRBV11-2 and TRBJ1-2; unclear D gene. The V gene lost 6 bases and the J gene lost 5 bases, with 22 bases spanning the gap. Per the germline V gene, CDR1 is SGHAT and CDR2 is FQNNGV. The CDR3 is 16 amino acids. CDR3 residues: CASSSRGRGRDYGYTF. CDR3 DNA: TGTGCCAGCAGTTCGAGAGGGCGGGGTAGGGATTATGGCTACACCTTC. Complete variable domain (other parts from reference TRBV11-2 and TRBJ1-2): EAGVAQSPRYKIIEKRQSVAFWCNPISGHATLYWYQQILGQGPKLLIQFQNNGVVDDSQLPKDRFSAERLKGVDSTLKIQPAKLEDSAVYLCASSSRGRGRDYGYTFGSGTRLTVV.

CDR3 residues: CASSQVRRGTEAFF. CDR3 coding DNA: TGCGCCAGCAGCCAAGTCAGGAGGGGCACTGAAGCTTTCTTT. The chain uses TRBV4-3 and TRBJ1-1, with D perhaps TRBD1 (5 bases). The CDR3 loop spans 14 amino acids. The germline V gene has CDR1 LGHNA and CDR2 YSLEER. The V end was cut by 1 base, the J end by 4 bases, with 10 bases between.

The V call is TRBV7-3, the J call TRBJ2-3; the D gene is possibly TRBD2 (6 bases). The CDR3 is 12 residues long. Trimming shortened V by 5 bases and J by 6 bases, and 9 bases separated the two germline ends. Germline CDR1 is SGHTA and CDR2 is FQGTGA. The CDR3 loop reads CASSASGDTQYF. DNA of the CDR3: TGTGCCAGCAGCGCCAGCGGGGATACGCAGTATTTT. The full variable domain, completed using reference TRBV7-3 and TRBJ2-3, is GAGVSQTPSNKVTEKGKYVELRCDPISGHTALYWYRQSLGQGPEFLIYFQGTGAADDSGLPNDRFFAVRPEGSVSTLKIQRTERGDSAVYLCASSASGDTQYFGPGTRLTVL.

The V gene is TRBV10-1, the J gene TRBJ2-7; TRBD1 matches 8 bases. Trimming took 0 bases from V and 0 from J; bases not matched to a gene: 1. The CDR3 is 15 residues long. In germline, CDR1 is WNHNN, CDR2 SYGVQD (reference sequence). The CDR3 nucleotides are TGCGCCAGCAGTGAGTCGACAGGGGCCTCCTACGAGCAGTACTTC. Translated, it gives CASSESTGASYEQYF.

This chain connects TRBV7-3 to TRBJ1-5, with D perhaps TRBD1 (5 bases). Germline V CDR1 and CDR2: SGHTA, FQGTGA. V was cut by 5 bases and J by 11 bases, with 16 bases left in between. This CDR3 spans 13 amino acids. The CDR3 bases are TGTGCCAGCAGCCCGTCGGCGGGGGGAACCCAGCATTTT. Translation gives CASSPSAGGTQHF.

This sequence joins TRBV30 and TRBJ1-5; 7 bases line up with TRBD1. Germline CDR1 reads GTSNPN; CDR2 reads SVGIG (reference sequence). The CDR3 covers 14 residues. For the CDR3, the DNA is TGTGGGCTGTCCCGGGACAGTTGGAATCAGCCCCAGCATTTT. Protein product: CGLSRDSWNQPQHF.

This chain uses TRBV9 with TRBJ1-3; 7 nucleotides align to TRBD1. In germline, CDR1 is SGDLS, CDR2 YYNGEE. CDR3 length equals 14 residues. The V and J ends lost 3 bases and 8 bases, in that order; junction bases with no gene match: 8. The CDR3 loop is CASSATDRSYTIYF. For the CDR3, the DNA is TGTGCCAGCAGCGCTACGGACAGGTCTTACACCATATATTTT.

The chain carries TRBV29-1 and TRBJ2-7; a weak D match, TRBD2 (6 bases). Germline CDR1 is SQVTM and CDR2 is ANQGSEA. V dropped 6 bases and J dropped 3 bases, with 12 bases sitting between them. The CDR3 sequence is 12 residues long. The CDR3, as DNA: TGCAGCGTCCAAGGGGACTTCTACGAGCAGTACTTC. This sequence encodes CSVQGDFYEQYF.

The chain is built from TRBV4-2 and TRBJ2-1; D remains ambiguous. CDR1 and CDR2 from the germline V gene are LGHNA and YNFKEQ. The V end lost 0 bases, the J end lost 5 bases, and 5 bases lay between the germline ends. The CDR3 runs 13 residues. The CDR3 loop reads CASSQDPNNEQFF. The CDR3 bases are TGTGCCAGCAGCCAAGATCCAAACAATGAGCAGTTCTTC.

This chain uses TRBV6-1 with TRBJ2-7, with 8 bases aligning to TRBD1. V gave up 5 bases and J gave up 7 bases; unmatched junction bases: 10. The CDR3 runs 14 residues. Per germline, CDR1 MNHNS and CDR2 SASEGT. CDR3 bases: TGTGCCAGCAGTTCGTCACAGGGGGTGAGAGAGCAGTACTTC. Its translation is CASSSSQGVREQYF.

This clone was recorded only once. V is TRBV19 and J is TRBJ2-5; 7 positions match TRBD2. The CDR3 has 12 amino acids. Germline V gene data show CDR1 as LNHDA and CDR2 as SQIVND (reference sequence). The V and J ends lost 5 bases and 5 bases, in that order; junction bases with no gene match: 2. Written as DNA, the CDR3 is TGTGCCAGTAGTCCCGGGGGGGAGACCCAGTACTTC. It yields the protein CASSPGGETQYF.

The chain has TRBV6-6 and TRBJ2-3; D not certain. Germline-derived CDR1 and CDR2 are MNHNY and SVGAGI (reference sequence). The V end was cut by 0 bases, the J end by 4 bases, with 8 bases between. This CDR3 region has 14 residues. In DNA form, the CDR3 reads TGTGCCAGCAGTTACTCCCTCTCTGCAGATACGCAGTATTTT. Its protein is CASSYSLSADTQYF.

This chain uses TRBV25-1 with TRBJ2-1, with 10 bases lining up with TRBD2. Per the germline V gene, CDR1 is MGHDK and CDR2 is SYGVNS. The CDR3 extends over 14 amino acids. Trimming at V came to 5 bases and at J to 9 bases, leaving 7 bases not matched to a gene. This CDR3 is CASSQSGGALEQFF. Written as DNA, the CDR3 is TGTGCCAGCAGTCAGAGCGGGGGGGCCCTTGAGCAGTTCTTC.

The chain uses TRBV27 and TRBJ1-1; D possibly corresponds to TRBD1 (5 bases). Germline V gene data show CDR1 as MNHEY and CDR2 as SMNVEV (reference sequence). The V end was cut by 5 bases, the J end by 0 bases, with 10 bases between. The CDR3 spans 14 residues. The DNA of the CDR3 is TGTGCCAGCAGTCGAAGACAGATGAACACTGAAGCTTTCTTT. It specifies CASSRRQMNTEAFF.

The chain joins TRBV4-1 to TRBJ2-3, with a weak D call TRBD2 (6 bases). This CDR3 is 18 amino acids long. From germline, CDR1 is MGHRA and CDR2 YSYEKL. V was trimmed by 0 bases and J by 0 bases, leaving 16 bases between them. Written as DNA, the CDR3 is TGCGCCAGCAGCCAAGAGGGGGTGGGGGGTGCTAGCACAGATACGCAGTATTTT. The encoded protein is CASSQEGVGGASTDTQYF.

The chain is built from TRBV6-5 and TRBJ2-5; possibly TRBD1 for D (5 bases). The germline gives CDR1 MNHEY, CDR2 SVGAGI. Trimming cost V 1 base and J 5 bases, with 11 bases left between them. The CDR3 runs 14 residues. The CDR3 protein is CASSYLAGWETQYF. Written as DNA, the CDR3 is TGTGCCAGCAGTTACTTGGCAGGGTGGGAGACCCAGTACTTC.